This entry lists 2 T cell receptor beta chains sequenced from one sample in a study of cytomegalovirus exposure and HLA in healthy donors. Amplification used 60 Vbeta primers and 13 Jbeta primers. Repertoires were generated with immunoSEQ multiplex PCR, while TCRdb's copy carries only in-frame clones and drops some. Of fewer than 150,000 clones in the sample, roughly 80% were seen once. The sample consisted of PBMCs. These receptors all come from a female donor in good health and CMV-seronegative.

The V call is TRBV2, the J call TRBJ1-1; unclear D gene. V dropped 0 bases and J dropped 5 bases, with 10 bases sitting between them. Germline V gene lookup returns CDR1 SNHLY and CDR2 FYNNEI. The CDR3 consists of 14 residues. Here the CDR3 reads CASSEARRLTEAFF. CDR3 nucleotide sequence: TGTGCCAGCAGTGAAGCGCGGAGGTTGACTGAAGCTTTCTTT.

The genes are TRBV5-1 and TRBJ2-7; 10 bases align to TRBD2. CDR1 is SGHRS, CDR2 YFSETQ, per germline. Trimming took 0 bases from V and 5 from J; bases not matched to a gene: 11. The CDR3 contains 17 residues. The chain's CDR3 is CASSLAPSSGRFHEQYF. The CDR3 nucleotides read TGCGCCAGCAGCTTGGCACCTTCTAGCGGGAGATTCCACGAGCAGTACTTC.